This T cell receptor beta chain was identified in a study of blood T cells in healthy people across ages. The study, taken as a whole, reports: Diversity estimated from one million T cells was considered an underestimate.

Using a J-beta primer mix together with a sample-barcoded 5' primer, a second PCR was run for about 6 to 12 cycles. TCRdb processed the 5' RACE reads anew with MiXCR; each CDR3 protein has one entry. The sample consists of 710,000 or so distinct CDR3 sequences, about 34% of them appearing once. Isolation of PBMCs gave at least 6 million cells per sample. V was clipped by 5 bases and J by 5 bases, with 16 bases between them. The CDR3 has 14 residues. The germline V gene has CDR1 SEHNR and CDR2 FQNEAQ (reference sequence). In its sample, this clonotype was seen many times. Its target is unknown. A read error may explain this, as a much larger clone is one base away.

Sequencing was performed on blood. The chain couples TRBV7-9 to TRBJ2-7; D not certain. This TCR was recovered from an elderly woman in good health. CDR3 region: CASSADLTCHEQYF. CDR3 sequence (DNA): TGTGCCAGCAGCGCGGACCTGACGTGCCACGAGCAGTACTTC. The whole variable domain, filled in from reference TRBV7-9 and TRBJ2-7, reads DTGVSQNPRHKITKRGQNVTFRCDPISEHNRLYWYRQTLGQGPEFLTYFQNEAQLEKSRLLSDRFSAERPKGSFSTLEIQRTEQGDSAMYLCASSADLTCHEQYFGPGTRLTVT.